This T cell receptor (beta chain) appears in the sequencing data of a study of cytomegalovirus exposure and HLA in healthy donors (dated by TCRdb to 2016 to 2017). Regarding the complete study: An earlier analysis of approximately 550 of the donors reported approximately 290 Gb of sequence data and 117 million unique TCR beta sequences from 150 million to 200 million T cells. The study was designed to test whether signatures of past pathogen exposure could be identified by cataloging public T cell receptors. Typing coverage varied by locus: 629-630 donors for A, B, C, DRB1 and DQB1; approximately 500 for DQA1; 600 to 610 for DPA1; approximately 450 for DPB1. In an earlier analysis of 550 to 700 of the donors, high-throughput TCR beta sequencing was used to judge whether each TCR beta V gene segment behaved as functional or pseudogenic. The study used immunosequencing to profile the T cell repertoires of about 670 subjects and linked those repertoires to cytomegalovirus serostatus. Four to six DR-DQ haplotypes were handled as single units for association and clustering, since linkage in the cohort was strong. Besides the first cohort of around 700 subjects, a separate validation cohort made up of roughly 130 different subjects was used. Every repertoire in the discovery cohort had been generated on one and the same sequencing platform. HLA typing included class I and class II loci at four-digit resolution. Rather than using new phenotypic data, the later analysis identified candidate immune exposures from TCR beta sequences and from how often those sequences occurred across donors. High-throughput TCR immunosequencing, statistical association of individual TCRs with disease status, and machine learning were combined to predict cytomegalovirus infection status. Of the approximately 400 genotyped donors, about 80% fell in the genetic ancestry cluster associated with self-reported Caucasian donors. Among around 400 genotyped donors of the cohort, an average of around 250,000 unique TCR beta nucleotide sequences was sequenced per donor, of which about 19% were non-productive. To study patterns of TCR occurrence, a later analysis re-analyzed previously published TCR beta repertoires from under 750 donors and added high-resolution HLA genotyping. Alongside the repertoire data, information on donor age, sex, ethnicity and CMV serostatus was compiled. An early release covering roughly 640 HLA-typed donors comprised approximately 290 gigabases of sequencing data and around 86 million unique TCR sequences. A later genetic analysis used genome-wide SNP genotypes for 398 of the 666 donors, treating that subset as a discovery cohort. Study-wide conclusions, independent of this receptor: In an earlier analysis of roughly 560 of the donors, most TCR beta V segments were observed in productive rearrangements about 87% or about 30% of the time, broadly matching IMGT annotations. Most TCR sequences were seen in very few donors, while some public TCRs were found in many individuals. Compared with equally common non-associated chains, HLA-associated TCR beta chains in a later analysis were more clonally expanded and had lower generation probabilities. For the cohort, immune exposure information was limited to CMV serostatus. This cohort had only TCR beta chains sequenced, and the lack of alpha or paired-chain data limited which features could be detected. Presence/absence analyses assumed roughly uniform sequencing depth across donors, an assumption that may not hold. Specific HLA alleles were associated with over 15,000 TCR beta sequences at a false discovery rate of 0.05 in a later analysis. Assigning TCR associations to individual alleles was difficult when HLA alleles, especially DR and DQ, strongly co-occurred. Some IMGT-functional V segments, including TRBV6-2 and TRBV6-3, could not be distinguished by the 87-base-pair reads and were therefore excluded. According to a later analysis, TCR association rates differed among HLA loci, with DRB1 alleles showing the most associated TCRs and HLA-C alleles showing the fewest. A later genetic analysis reported fewer N-insertions in productive TCRs among donors in an Asian-associated ancestry cluster than the roughly 720-donor mean. A further reported finding was that TCR beta sequences accurately predicted the HLA-A and HLA-B alleles for most subjects in the first cohort. Correlated functional status among segregating V segments might reflect linkage disequilibrium, but an unknown experimental factor could not be ruled out. A later analysis found that most CMV-associated TCR beta chains appeared HLA-restricted, with HLA associations seemingly driven largely by CMV exposure. In both the original and validation cohorts, the classifier was reported to diagnose cytomegalovirus status with high specificity and sensitivity. In a later analysis, several top co-occurrence clusters were reported to appear linked to parvovirus B19, influenza, CMV and Epstein-Barr virus. The study gave a list of 150 to 200 TCR beta chains associated with cytomegalovirus. Because HLA typing was unavailable for some donors at each locus, only the typed subset was used in association tests. In vitro tests confirmed that a few of the cytomegalovirus-associated TCR beta chains recognize cytomegalovirus antigens. According to the authors, the approach could potentially be generalized to other disease states and immunological phenotypes. Over 15 rarely observed V segments, including chromosome 9 orphons, were excluded from the earlier analysis of some 590 of the donors because counts were too low. A cluster of highly shared sequence variants was judged likely to represent a technical artifact of the sequencing pipeline. In a later genetic analysis, a missense DCLRE1C variant was associated with V-gene and J-gene trimming of TCR beta chains, and the association was replicated in an independent cohort.

The cohort consisted of some 730 healthy bone marrow donors. Cohort members were all nominally healthy when sampled, although unrecorded immune exposures were likely present. The donor tested CMV seropositive and was one of the 289 seropositive cohort members. A peripheral blood sample was provided by each donor, and peripheral blood mononuclear cells were used for TCR beta sequencing. The Qiagen DNeasy Blood Extraction Kit was used to extract genomic DNA from the blood cell samples. Worth noting for this clone: Its target antigen remains unknown. No much larger clone exists at a distance of one base, and base qualities are not known.

Germline trimming amounts to 11 bases on V and 9 bases on J, with 16 as the count of junction bases outside the gene matches. The CDR3, cysteine through phenylalanine, is 14 amino acids long. The retained sequence is limited to the CDR3, 42 bases, with the frame set at the first base. Per the germline V gene (reference sequence), MNHEY is the CDR1 and SMNVEV is the CDR2. Receptor amplification or capture employed the immunoSEQ multiplex PCR assay. For the multiplex PCR, a mixture combining 60 forward primers for TCR Vbeta segments and 13 reverse primers for TCR Jbeta segments was used. The CDR3 region of rearranged TCR beta genes was amplified from genomic DNA by a multiplex PCR assay. Amplified TCR beta libraries were sequenced as 87-base-pair reads on the Illumina HiSeq System. Processing in the source paper ran as follows. Across the 670 or so repertoires, a later analysis counted around 80 million unique TCR beta chains, roughly 11 million of which were shared by at least two donors. Raw reads were error-corrected and collapsed into unique sequences by a nearest-neighbor algorithm in which closely related sequences were merged to remove PCR and sequencing errors. CDR3 sequences were aligned to IMGT reference sequences to assign V, D and J gene segments. For a sequence to be retained, a match of at least six nucleotides was required to both a V gene segment and a J gene segment. Rearrangements were called productive when the CDR3 lacked stop codons and stayed in frame with V and J; all others were non-productive. Following IMGT convention, CDR3 was defined as the stretch from the second conserved V-encoded cysteine to the conserved J-encoded phenylalanine. Sequences without an unambiguous match to a single V gene segment were excluded from the earlier analysis of 500 to 700 of the donors. In an earlier analysis of approximately 610 of the donors, V segments were called functional above 56.7% productive rearrangements and were called segregating when the between-donor standard deviation exceeded 5%. A statistical classification framework was developed to diagnose cytomegalovirus status using the catalog of TCR beta chain sequences. A later analysis assigned V and J genes by comparing TCR nucleotide sequences with IMGT/GENE-DB human TR gene sequences. Using the TCRdist pipeline, a later analysis assigned CDR3 sequences along with most-parsimonious VDJ recombination scenarios. In a later analysis, each TCR beta chain was defined by its CDR3 amino acid sequence together with its V-gene family, and reads lacking a unique V-gene family were excluded. To address suspected cross-contamination and a sequencing artifact, a later analysis removed a few hundred highly shared, low-generation-probability nucleotide sequences. In a later analysis, a clonal expansion index for each public chain was calculated from normalized within-repertoire ranks of inferred template counts. In a later analysis, generation probabilities were computed using a VDJ recombination model fitted to out-of-frame rearrangements, and the results were checked against IGoR. In a later analysis, TCR-TCR, TCR-HLA and TCR-CMV co-occurrence was scored with hypergeometric tests, and a repertoire-size bias correction was applied to TCR pairs. False discovery rates were estimated in a later analysis by permuting HLA or CMV assignments 20 times. In a later analysis, co-occurring TCRs were grouped using DBSCAN, with TCRdist sequence similarity added in when clustering inside HLA-allele-positive subsets. Repertoires with fewer than 30,000 or more than 120,000 public chains, plus five repertoires with anomalous nucleotide sharing, were excluded from co-occurrence clustering. In its TCRdb copy, this immuneACCESS table keeps in-frame sequences only and misses some clones. Where compared with another copy, unresolved V genes explain less than half of these, and the others have no known cause. V and J calls plus clone size are reproduced from that table; the DNA served to infer D and trimming. Counted in this sample were around 150,000 clones; more than 60% of them appeared once. Together, the top ten hold about 10% of the sample.

The sequenced sample consisted of PBMCs. The chain uses TRBV27 and TRBJ2-1, with TRBD2 matching 7 junction bases. The TCR sequence derives from a man aged 18 to 30 in good health and CMV-seropositive. The CDR3 protein: CAQTGDYRRTEQFF. The sequenced DNA is TGTGCCCAAACGGGGGACTACCGGAGGACTGAGCAGTTCTTC.